The next 13 T cell receptor beta chains were all read from a single sample in a study of cytomegalovirus exposure and HLA in healthy donors. Both 60 Vbeta primers and 13 Jbeta primers went into the PCR. Clones were read by immunoSEQ multiplex PCR, and TCRdb kept only the in-frame ones, dropping some. The sample has about 120,000 clones; 80% to 90% are singletons. Sequenced input: PBMCs. The source of these receptors is a man aged 40-49 years in good health and CMV-seronegative.

The chain combines TRBV6-4 with TRBJ1-2; D is possibly TRBD1 (6 bases). CDR1 and CDR2 (germline): MRHNA, SNTAGT. V lost 6 bases to trimming and J lost 8 bases, with 25 bases between them. The CDR3 totals 16 residues. Written as DNA, the CDR3 is TGTGCCAGCAGCCCCCGGGACACCCCTCGGGTAAAAGGCTACACCTTC. Protein: CASSPRDTPRVKGYTF.

This chain uses TRBV30 with TRBJ1-5, with TRBD1 matching 7 bases. CDR1 and CDR2 from the germline V gene are GTSNPN and SVGIG (reference sequence). V dropped 1 base and J dropped 4; count of bases not matched to a gene: 4. The CDR3 has 14 residues. The CDR3 loop reads CAWSGGQTNQPQHF. The CDR3 coding sequence is TGTGCCTGGAGTGGGGGACAGACTAATCAGCCCCAGCATTTT. Full variable domain (rest looked up from reference TRBV30 and TRBJ1-5): SQTIHQWPATLVQPVGSPLSLECTVEGTSNPNLYWYRQAAGRGLQLLFYSVGIGQISSEVPQNLSASRPQDRQFILSSKKLLLSDSGFYLCAWSGGQTNQPQHFGDGTRLSIL.

The chain links TRBV5-1 to TRBJ2-5; 13 nucleotides line up with TRBD2. Looked up from germline, CDR1 is SGHRS and CDR2 is YFSETQ. CDR3 length equals 17 residues. The J segment lost 4 bases and the V segment lost 3 bases, leaving 9 bases of the junction unmatched. As DNA, the CDR3 is TGCGCCAGCAGCTCTGCAGTACTAGCGGGGGGGTCAGAGACCCAGTACTTC. It translates to CASSSAVLAGGSETQYF.

This rearrangement joins TRBV6-1 to TRBJ2-3, with TRBD2 matching 9 bases. Germline CDR1 is MNHNS and CDR2 is SASEGT. Losses at the gene ends were 6 bases for V and 6 bases for J; bases not matched to a gene: 4. This CDR3 comprises 13 residues. The CDR3 spells CASRASGADTQYF. In DNA form, the CDR3 reads TGTGCCAGCAGGGCTAGCGGGGCGGATACGCAGTATTTT.

This rearrangement joins TRBV18 to TRBJ1-2, with D unresolved. The CDR3 is 14 amino acids. Germline loops: CDR1 KGHSH, CDR2 LQKENI. Trimming removed 3 bases at V and 1 base at J, with 9 bases between. The CDR3 DNA reads TGTGCCAGCTCACCGAATCAGATTAACTATGGCTACACCTTC. Protein product: CASSPNQINYGYTF.

The CDR3, as DNA: TGTGCCTGGAGTGGGTTCGGTAGCGGCACAGATACGCAGTATTTT. This encodes CAWSGFGSGTDTQYF. The V gene is TRBV30, the J gene TRBJ2-3, with D perhaps TRBD2 (5 bases). CDR1 and CDR2 (germline): GTSNPN, SVGIG (reference sequence). This CDR3 is 15 amino acids long. The V and J ends lost 1 base and 1 base respectively, with 12 bases between them. Drawing the rest from reference TRBV30 and TRBJ2-3, the complete variable domain is SQTIHQWPATLVQPVGSPLSLECTVEGTSNPNLYWYRQAAGRGLQLLFYSVGIGQISSEVPQNLSASRPQDRQFILSSKKLLLSDSGFYLCAWSGFGSGTDTQYFGPGTRLTVL.

This clone has a single count. The chain employs TRBV7-2 and TRBJ1-1; D gene unclear. The germline CDR1 and CDR2 sequences are SGHTA and FQGNSA. The CDR3 has 13 amino acids. Deletions cut 4 bases from V and 3 bases from J, with 9 bases between. The CDR3: CASSSPPYTEAFF. The CDR3 DNA is TGTGCCAGCAGCTCCCCCCCCTACACTGAAGCTTTCTTT.

The rearrangement joins TRBV7-8 to TRBJ2-5; D may be TRBD1 (5 bases). The DNA end is more similar to TRBJ2-7, so the J call may be wrong. CDR3 size: 14 residues. The germline V gene encodes CDR1 SGHVS and CDR2 FQNEAQ. The CDR3 protein is CASSLLQGTDEQYF. The CDR3 coding sequence is TGTGCCAGCAGCTTACTGCAGGGAACCGACGAGCAGTACTTC.

J is TRBJ2-1 and V is TRBV14; D gene uncertain. Trimming removed 0 bases from V and 6 bases from J, with 6 bases in between. The length of the CDR3 is 13 residues. Germline V gene data show CDR1 as SGHDN and CDR2 as FVKESK. The CDR3: CASSQDHGNEQFF. The CDR3 coding sequence is TGTGCCAGCAGCCAAGATCACGGCAATGAGCAGTTCTTC.

J is TRBJ1-5 and V is TRBV5-1; 7 bases align to TRBD1. The CDR3 runs 15 residues. The V and J ends lost 1 base and 1 base, in that order; junction bases with no gene match: 2. CDR1 and CDR2 (germline): SGHRS, YFSETQ. The CDR3 sequence is CASSLLGQSNQPQHF. For the CDR3, the DNA is TGCGCCAGCAGCTTGTTGGGACAGAGCAATCAGCCCCAGCATTTT. Full variable domain (rest looked up from reference TRBV5-1 and TRBJ1-5): KAGVTQTPRYLIKTRGQQVTLSCSPISGHRSVSWYQQTPGQGLQFLFEYFSETQRNKGNFPGRFSGRQFSNSRSEMNVSTLELGDSALYLCASSLLGQSNQPQHFGDGTRLSIL.

The chain joins TRBV7-9 to TRBJ1-6, with TRBD1 matching over 7 bases. The CDR3 loop spans 14 amino acids. Germline V lookup: CDR1 SEHNR, CDR2 FQNEAQ (reference sequence). J was trimmed by 6 bases and V by 8 bases; bases with no gene match: 7. CDR3 loop: CASSQGSPNSPLHF. CDR3 nucleotide sequence: TGTGCCAGCTCACAGGGGTCGCCTAATTCACCCCTCCACTTT.

The V and J genes are TRBV28 and TRBJ1-4; 8 nucleotides match TRBD1. CDR3 length: 15 amino acids. From germline, CDR1 is MDHEN and CDR2 SYDVKM. With 4 bases clipped from V and 7 bases from J, the junction kept 8 bases outside the gene matches. DNA of the CDR3: TGTGCCAGCAGTTCCGCGCAGGGGGCCGGTGAAAAACTGTTTTTT. Residues: CASSSAQGAGEKLFF.

This clone has just a few counts. CDR3 sequence (DNA): TGTGCCAGCAGTGAAAACCTAGGACAGCCCCAGCATTTT. Residues: CASSENLGQPQHF. J is TRBJ1-5 and V is TRBV25-1; the D is unclear. CDR1 and CDR2 (germline): MGHDK, SYGVNS. The CDR3 spans 13 residues. The germline V and J ends were trimmed by 2 bases and 7 bases, with 9 bases remaining between them.